This T cell receptor beta chain was found in a study of beta chain features in type 1 diabetes. Study-wide findings and caveats: VDJ junctions from type 1 diabetes patients carried fewer insertions and larger deletions.

With regard to this clone: Its antigen is undetermined.

The junction had 16 bases not matched to a gene; V was cut back by 4 bases and J by 12 bases. Germline V CDR1 and CDR2: LGHNA, YNFKEQ. This CDR3 has 17 residues. Expressed TCRB transcripts were sequenced after all isolated RNA was converted to cDNA. Here immunoSEQ multiplex PCR was the method, and the copy in TCRdb shows in-frame clones only, minus some. The sample records 450,000 or so clones, about an eighth being singletons. This clonotype was obtained from a young woman in good health. J is TRBJ2-1 and V is TRBV4-2, with TRBD2 matching 12 bases. The specimen was naive CD4+ T cells from blood. The CDR3 DNA reads as TGTGCCAGCAGCCCACGTGCGACTAGCGGGGGAATTCGGGGGCAGTTCTTC. It specifies CASSPRATSGGIRGQFF.